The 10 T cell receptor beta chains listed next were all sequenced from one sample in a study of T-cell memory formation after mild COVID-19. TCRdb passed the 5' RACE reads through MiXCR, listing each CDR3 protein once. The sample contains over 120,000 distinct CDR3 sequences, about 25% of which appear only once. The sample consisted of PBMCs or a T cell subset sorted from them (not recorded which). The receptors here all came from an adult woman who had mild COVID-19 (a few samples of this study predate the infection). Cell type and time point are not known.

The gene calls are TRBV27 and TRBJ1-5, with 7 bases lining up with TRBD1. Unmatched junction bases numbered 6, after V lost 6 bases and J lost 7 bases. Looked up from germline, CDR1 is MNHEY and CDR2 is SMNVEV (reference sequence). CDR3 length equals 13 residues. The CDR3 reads CASRRTGQQPQHF. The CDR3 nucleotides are TGTGCCAGCAGAAGGACAGGTCAACAGCCCCAGCATTTT.

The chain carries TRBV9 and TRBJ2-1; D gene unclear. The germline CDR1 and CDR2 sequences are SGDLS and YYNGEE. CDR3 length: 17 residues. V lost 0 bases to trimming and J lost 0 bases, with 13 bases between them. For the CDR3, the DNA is TGTGCCAGCAGCGTAGAGGACCGGATGGGCTCCTACAATGAGCAGTTCTTC. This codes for CASSVEDRMGSYNEQFF.

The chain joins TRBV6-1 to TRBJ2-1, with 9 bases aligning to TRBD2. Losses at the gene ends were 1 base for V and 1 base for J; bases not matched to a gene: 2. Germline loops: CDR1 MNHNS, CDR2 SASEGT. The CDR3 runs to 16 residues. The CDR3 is CASSEEAGGSYNEQFF. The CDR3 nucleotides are TGTGCCAGCAGTGAAGAAGCGGGAGGATCCTACAATGAGCAGTTCTTC.

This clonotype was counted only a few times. The CDR3 coding sequence is TGTGCCAGCTCACCCTTGGAGGGCCGGAGCACAGATACGCAGTATTTT. Translated, it gives CASSPLEGRSTDTQYF. This sequence joins TRBV7-9 and TRBJ2-3; a weak D match, TRBD2 (6 bases). The germline CDR1 and CDR2 sequences are SEHNR and FQNEAQ (reference sequence). The V end was cut by 8 bases, the J end by 0 bases, with 18 bases between. This CDR3 has 16 residues. The entire variable domain, with the rest obtained from reference TRBV7-9 and TRBJ2-3, is as follows: DTGVSQNPRHKITKRGQNVTFRCDPISEHNRLYWYRQTLGQGPEFLTYFQNEAQLEKSRLLSDRFSAERPKGSFSTLEIQRTEQGDSAMYLCASSPLEGRSTDTQYFGPGTRLTVL.

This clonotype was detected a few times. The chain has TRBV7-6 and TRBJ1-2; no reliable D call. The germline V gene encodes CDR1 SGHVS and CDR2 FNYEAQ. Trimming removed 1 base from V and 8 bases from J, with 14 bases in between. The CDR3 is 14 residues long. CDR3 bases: TGTGCCAGCAGCTTAGGCTTCCTCGGGGAAGGCTACACCTTC. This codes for CASSLGFLGEGYTF.

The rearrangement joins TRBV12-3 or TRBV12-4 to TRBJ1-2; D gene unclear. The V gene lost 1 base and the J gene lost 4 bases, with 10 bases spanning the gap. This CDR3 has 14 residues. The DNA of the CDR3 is TGTGCCAGCAGTTTAGAAGCCTCCCTCTATGGCTACACCTTC. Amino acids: CASSLEASLYGYTF.

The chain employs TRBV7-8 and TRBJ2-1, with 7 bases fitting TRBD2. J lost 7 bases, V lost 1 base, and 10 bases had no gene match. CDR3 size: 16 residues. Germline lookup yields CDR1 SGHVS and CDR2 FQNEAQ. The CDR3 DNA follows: TGTGCCAGCAGCTTAGGCGGGAGCGCTGCGGAGAATGAGCAGTTCTTC. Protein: CASSLGGSAAENEQFF.

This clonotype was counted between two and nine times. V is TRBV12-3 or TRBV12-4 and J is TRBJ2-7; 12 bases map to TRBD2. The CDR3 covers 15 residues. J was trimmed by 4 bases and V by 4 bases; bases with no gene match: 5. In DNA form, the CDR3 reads TGTGCCAGCAGTTATGGGACTAGCGGGCCTTACGAGCAGTACTTC. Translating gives CASSYGTSGPYEQYF.

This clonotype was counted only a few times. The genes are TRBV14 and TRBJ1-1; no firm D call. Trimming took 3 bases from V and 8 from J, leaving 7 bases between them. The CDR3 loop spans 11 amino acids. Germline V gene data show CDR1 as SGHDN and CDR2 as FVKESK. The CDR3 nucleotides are TGTGCCAGCAGCCAGGGGTTCGAAGCTTTCTTT. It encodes CASSQGFEAFF.

CDR3 sequence: CASSVEGYEQYF. Here the CDR3 DNA reads TGTGCCAGCAGCGTCGAGGGTTACGAGCAGTACTTC. V gene TRBV5-5 combines with J gene TRBJ2-7; TRBD2 might be the D (5 bases). This CDR3 contains 12 residues. Germline CDR1 and CDR2: SGHKS and YYEKEE (reference sequence). The V end was cut by 4 bases, the J end by 4 bases, with 9 bases between.